The clone carrying this TCR beta chain has ten or more counts. Antigen unknown. The ends lost 10 bases at V and 5 bases at J; junction bases unmatched: 12. The CDR3 covers 14 residues. Per germline, CDR1 MDHEN and CDR2 SYDVKM. Those patients with uncontrolled infection, other autoimmune disease, pregnancy or lactation were excluded. Amplified TCR beta CDR3 regions derived from RNA transcripts. An initial round of RT-PCR targeting the TCR CDR3 relied on the HTBI primer set. TCRdb itself ran the multiplex PCR reads through MiXCR, one entry per CDR3 protein. The sample lists 340,000 or so distinct CDR3 sequences, around 20% occurring once. The sample is drawn from a study of T cells in Graves' hyperthyroidism and ophthalmopathy. Study conclusions and caveats: Among thyroid clonotypes expanded above 0.001, most also appeared in blood. Ophthalmopathy got predicted by the model a median roughly six months before its onset.

The receptor was isolated from a woman aged 45 to 65 with Graves' hyperthyroidism. The chain has TRBV28 and TRBJ1-2; 8 positions match TRBD1. The sequenced sample consisted of blood. The DNA for the CDR3 is TGTGCCACCATTTGGGTCGGGACAGGTTATGGCTACACCTTC. This translates into CATIWVGTGYGYTF.